These 16 T cell receptor beta chains came from one sample sequenced in a study of blood T cell repertoires in COVID-19. The table came from immunoSEQ multiplex PCR; TCRdb's copy has only in-frame clones and leaves some out. The repertoire holds 30,000 to 45,000 clones, with 90% as singletons. The source material was peripheral blood. The receptors shown here come from a human donor in a cohort sampled during active COVID-19.

This clone was counted a single time. The chain has TRBV6-1 and TRBJ2-6; tentative D call: TRBD1 (5 bases). Germline-derived CDR1 and CDR2 are MNHNS and SASEGT. Trimming removed 8 bases at V and 4 bases at J, with 18 bases between. CDR3 length: 16 residues. The CDR3 loop is CASGEGALAGANVLTF. CDR3 nucleotides: TGTGCCAGCGGCGAAGGGGCCCTCGCCGGGGCCAACGTCCTGACTTTC.

V usage is TRBV7-8 and J usage is TRBJ2-1, with a tentative D call TRBD2 (6 bases). V lost 1 base to trimming and J lost 9 bases, with 13 bases between them. There are 14 residues in the CDR3. CDR1 is SGHVS, CDR2 FQNEAQ, per germline. The CDR3 DNA reads as TGTGCCAGCAGCTTAGAGGAGACTAGGGTTGAGCAGTTCTTC. Residues: CASSLEETRVEQFF.

The CDR3 reads CASSLAQTTDTQYF. The CDR3 DNA is TGCGCCAGCAGCTTGGCACAGACCACAGATACGCAGTATTTT. The rearrangement joins TRBV5-1 to TRBJ2-3, with D uncertain. The CDR3 spans 14 residues. CDR1 and CDR2 from the germline V gene are SGHRS and YFSETQ. V lost 0 bases and J lost 2, with 7 bases in between.

The rearrangement uses TRBV6-5 and TRBJ2-1; the D gene is possibly TRBD1 (6 bases). Deletions cut 4 bases from V and 6 bases from J, with 19 bases between. This CDR3 is 16 amino acids long. The germline gives CDR1 MNHEY, CDR2 SVGAGI. In DNA form, the CDR3 reads TGTGCCAGCAGTTCCCAGAACGAGTTAGGGGGCAATGAGCAGTTCTTC. Translated, it gives CASSSQNELGGNEQFF.

Only one count was recorded for this clone. The gene calls are TRBV18 and TRBJ2-7; 8 nucleotides line up with TRBD2. The CDR3 has 17 amino acids. Germline V gene data show CDR1 as KGHSH and CDR2 as LQKENI. V shed 3 bases, J shed 3 bases, and the junction held 13 bases outside the gene matches. The CDR3 is CASSPSGGGRGGYEQYF. The CDR3 nucleotides read TGTGCCAGCTCACCCTCGGGAGGGGGGCGCGGGGGCTACGAGCAGTACTTC. The full variable domain, in which reference TRBV18 and TRBJ2-7 provide the parts outside the CDR3, is NAGVMQNPRHLVRRRGQEARLRCSPMKGHSHVYWYRQLPEEGLKFMVYLQKENIIDESGMPKERFSAEFPKEGPSILRIQQVVRGDSAAYFCASSPSGGGRGGYEQYFGPGTRLTVT.

The chain joins TRBV5-1 to TRBJ1-2; a possible D gene is TRBD1 (5 bases). Germline V gene sequence: CDR1 SGHRS, CDR2 YFSETQ. Trimming removed 1 base at V and 2 bases at J, with 9 bases between. The CDR3 is 14 amino acids. CDR3 sequence reads: CASSLRTPNYGYTF. CDR3 nucleotide sequence: TGCGCCAGCAGCTTGCGGACACCAAACTATGGCTACACCTTC.

J is TRBJ2-6 and V is TRBV11-3; D gene uncertain. CDR1 and CDR2 from the germline V gene are SGHNT and YENEEA. The CDR3 length is 15 residues. The ends were cut back, 0 bases at V and 0 bases at J, with 3 bases in the middle. The CDR3 loop reads CASSLDSSGANVLTF. CDR3 sequence (DNA): TGTGCCAGCAGCTTAGACAGCTCTGGGGCCAACGTCCTGACTTTC.

The chain combines TRBV5-1 with TRBJ2-7, with TRBD2 matching over 13 bases. V lost 6 bases to trimming and J lost 2 bases; unmatched junction nucleotides: 5. Germline V gives CDR1 SGHRS, CDR2 YFSETQ. The CDR3 is 15 amino acids. As DNA, the CDR3 is TGCGCCAGCATGCGGACTAGCGGGGGTGCCTACGAGCAGTACTTC. This encodes CASMRTSGGAYEQYF. The variable domain in full, with the rest retrieved from reference TRBV5-1 and TRBJ2-7, is KAGVTQTPRYLIKTRGQQVTLSCSPISGHRSVSWYQQTPGQGLQFLFEYFSETQRNKGNFPGRFSGRQFSNSRSEMNVSTLELGDSALYLCASMRTSGGAYEQYFGPGTRLTVT.

The V gene is TRBV7-3, the J gene TRBJ2-5, with D possibly being TRBD2 (7 bases). The ends were cut back, 3 bases at V and 7 bases at J, with 12 bases in the middle. CDR1 and CDR2 from the germline V gene are SGHTA and FQGTGA. The CDR3 runs 13 residues. CDR3 bases: TGTGCCAGCAGCTTCGGGGGGCAGGGGACCCAGTACTTC. Its translation is CASSFGGQGTQYF.

The CDR3 reads CASSDPYSGSRDEQFF. The CDR3 DNA follows: TGCGCCAGCAGTGATCCCTATAGCGGGAGCAGAGATGAGCAGTTCTTC. The chain joins TRBV10-1 to TRBJ2-1; TRBD2 agrees at 9 bases. The CDR3 totals 16 residues. The V and J ends lost 3 bases and 8 bases, in that order; junction bases with no gene match: 11. CDR1 WNHNN and CDR2 SYGVQD come from the germline V gene (reference sequence).

The chain recombines TRBV9 with TRBJ2-1, with 8 positions matching TRBD2. The junction had 8 bases not matched to a gene; V was cut back by 0 bases and J by 6 bases. Germline V gene lookup returns CDR1 SGDLS and CDR2 YYNGEE. This CDR3 comprises 16 residues. This CDR3 reads CASSVASSGRGNEQFF. CDR3 sequence (DNA): TGTGCCAGCAGCGTAGCATCCAGCGGGAGAGGCAATGAGCAGTTCTTC. Looking up the rest from reference TRBV9 and TRBJ2-1 gives the full variable domain: DSGVTQTPKHLITATGQRVTLRCSPRSGDLSVYWYQQSLDQGLQFLIQYYNGEERAKGNILERFSAQQFPDLHSELNLSSLELGDSALYFCASSVASSGRGNEQFFGPGTRLTVL.

The chain joins TRBV5-1 to TRBJ1-1; D remains ambiguous. The germline gives CDR1 SGHRS, CDR2 YFSETQ. With 4 bases removed from V and 1 base from J, the gap between germline ends came to 11 bases. The CDR3 sequence is 14 residues long. CDR3 coding DNA: TGCGCCAGCAGCAGCCTCGGCGGGAACACTGAAGCTTTCTTT. It translates to CASSSLGGNTEAFF. The whole variable domain, filled in from reference TRBV5-1 and TRBJ1-1, reads KAGVTQTPRYLIKTRGQQVTLSCSPISGHRSVSWYQQTPGQGLQFLFEYFSETQRNKGNFPGRFSGRQFSNSRSEMNVSTLELGDSALYLCASSSLGGNTEAFFGQGTRLTVV.

The rearrangement joins TRBV6-5 to TRBJ2-1, with 8 positions matching TRBD2. V trimming: 6 bases; J trimming: 5 bases; junction bases outside the gene matches: 9. The germline V gene has CDR1 MNHEY and CDR2 SVGAGI. This CDR3 comprises 15 residues. The CDR3 nucleotides read TGTGCCAGCAGACCGGGGGCGGGAGGTAACAATGAGCAGTTCTTC. It is translated as CASRPGAGGNNEQFF.

The chain employs TRBV28 and TRBJ1-3; 8 bases match TRBD1. CDR1 is MDHEN, CDR2 SYDVKM, per germline. Trimming at V came to 2 bases and at J to 0 bases, leaving 6 bases not matched to a gene. The CDR3 has 17 amino acids. The CDR3 reads CASSLTPDRGSGNTIYF. Written as DNA, the CDR3 is TGTGCCAGCAGTTTAACCCCCGACAGGGGCTCTGGAAACACCATATATTTT.

CDR3 sequence: CASTTSPGELFF. CDR3 bases: TGTGCCAGCACCACTTCGCCCGGGGAGCTGTTTTTT. The rearrangement links TRBV27 to TRBJ2-2; D unresolved. V dropped 7 bases and J dropped 6 bases, with 9 bases sitting between them. The germline gives CDR1 MNHEY, CDR2 SMNVEV (reference sequence). This CDR3 contains 12 residues.

The chain recombines TRBV19 with TRBJ1-2, with TRBD1 matching over 7 bases. The germline CDR1 and CDR2 sequences are LNHDA and SQIVND (reference sequence). V shed 4 bases, J shed 1 base, and the junction held 9 bases outside the gene matches. The CDR3 is 16 amino acids. CDR3 sequence: CASSNRGADLNYGYTF. The DNA of the CDR3 is TGTGCCAGTAGTAACAGGGGCGCGGATCTTAACTATGGCTACACCTTC.